The sequence of this T cell receptor beta chain was determined in a study of cytomegalovirus exposure and HLA in healthy donors. Germline CDR1 is GTSNPN and CDR2 is SVGIG (reference sequence). Unmatched junction bases numbered 10, after V lost 2 bases and J lost 5 bases. The CDR3 has 15 amino acids. It was with 60 Vbeta and 13 Jbeta primers that the PCR ran. The data were produced by immunoSEQ multiplex PCR, yet TCRdb's version contains in-frame clones alone and is incomplete. Of 100,000 to 140,000 clones listed, more than 65% were seen once; the top ten hold around 4%. The sample was PBMCs. The clonotype originates from a male donor in good health and CMV-seronegative. This chain joins TRBV30 and TRBJ2-7; TRBD1 aligns across 9 bases. In DNA, the CDR3 is TGTGCCTGGAGTTGGGGACAGGGCCCTTCGGACGAGCAGTACTTC. Translation gives CAWSWGQGPSDEQYF.